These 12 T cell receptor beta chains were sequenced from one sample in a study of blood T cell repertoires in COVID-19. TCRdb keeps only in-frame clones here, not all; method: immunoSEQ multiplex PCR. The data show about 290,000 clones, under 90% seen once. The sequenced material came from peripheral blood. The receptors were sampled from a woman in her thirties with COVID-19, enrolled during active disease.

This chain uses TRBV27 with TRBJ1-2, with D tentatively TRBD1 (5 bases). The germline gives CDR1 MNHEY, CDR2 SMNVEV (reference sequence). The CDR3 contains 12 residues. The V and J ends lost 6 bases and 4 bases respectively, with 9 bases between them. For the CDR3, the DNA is TGTGCCAGCAGGGGGCTCGGCTATGGCTACACCTTC. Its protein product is CASRGLGYGYTF.

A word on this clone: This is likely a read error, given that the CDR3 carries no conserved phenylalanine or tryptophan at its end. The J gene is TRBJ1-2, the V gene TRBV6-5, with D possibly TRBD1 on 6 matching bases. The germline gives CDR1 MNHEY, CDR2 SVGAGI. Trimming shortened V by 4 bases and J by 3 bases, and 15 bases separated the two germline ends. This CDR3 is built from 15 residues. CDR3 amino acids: CASSFGYREYYGYTL. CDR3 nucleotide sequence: TGTGCCAGCAGTTTTGGTTACAGGGAATACTATGGCTACACCCTC.

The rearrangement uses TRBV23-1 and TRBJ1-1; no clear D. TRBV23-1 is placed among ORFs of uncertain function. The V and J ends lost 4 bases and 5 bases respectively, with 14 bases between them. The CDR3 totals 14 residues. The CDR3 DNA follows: TGCGCCAGCAGTCCAGCCGACCCGGGTACTGAAGCTTTCTTT. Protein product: CASSPADPGTEAFF.

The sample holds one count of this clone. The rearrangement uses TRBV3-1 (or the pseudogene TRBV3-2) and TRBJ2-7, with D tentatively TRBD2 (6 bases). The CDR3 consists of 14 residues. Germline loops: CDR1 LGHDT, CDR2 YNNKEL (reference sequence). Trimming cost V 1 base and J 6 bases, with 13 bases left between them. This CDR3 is CASSQGGTEGEQYF. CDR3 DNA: TGTGCCAGCAGCCAAGGAGGGACTGAGGGCGAGCAGTACTTC.

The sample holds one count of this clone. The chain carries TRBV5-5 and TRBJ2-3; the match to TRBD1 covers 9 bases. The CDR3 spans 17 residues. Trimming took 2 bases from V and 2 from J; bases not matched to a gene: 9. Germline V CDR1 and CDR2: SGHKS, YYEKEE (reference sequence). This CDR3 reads CASSFRTGDTLTDTQYF. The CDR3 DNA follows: TGTGCCAGCAGCTTCAGGACAGGGGACACTCTCACAGATACGCAGTATTTT.

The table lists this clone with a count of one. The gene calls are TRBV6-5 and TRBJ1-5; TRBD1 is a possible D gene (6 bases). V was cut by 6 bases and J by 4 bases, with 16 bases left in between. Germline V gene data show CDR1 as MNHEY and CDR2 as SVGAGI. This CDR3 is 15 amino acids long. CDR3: CASSFTGRGNQPQHF. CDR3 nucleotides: TGTGCCAGCAGCTTCACAGGGCGGGGGAATCAGCCCCAGCATTTT.

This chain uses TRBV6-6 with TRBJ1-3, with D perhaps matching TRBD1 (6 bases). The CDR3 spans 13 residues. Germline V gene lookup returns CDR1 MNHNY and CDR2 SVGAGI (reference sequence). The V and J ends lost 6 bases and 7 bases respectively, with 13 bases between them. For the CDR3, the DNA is TGTGCCAGCAGCACAGGGCAGGGGAACACCATATATTTT. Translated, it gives CASSTGQGNTIYF.

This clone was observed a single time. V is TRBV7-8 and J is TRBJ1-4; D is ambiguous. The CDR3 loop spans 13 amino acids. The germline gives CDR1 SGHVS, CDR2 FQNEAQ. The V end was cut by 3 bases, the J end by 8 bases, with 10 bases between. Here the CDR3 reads CASSFGPEEKLFF. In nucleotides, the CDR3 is TGTGCCAGCAGCTTCGGTCCGGAGGAAAAACTGTTTTTT.

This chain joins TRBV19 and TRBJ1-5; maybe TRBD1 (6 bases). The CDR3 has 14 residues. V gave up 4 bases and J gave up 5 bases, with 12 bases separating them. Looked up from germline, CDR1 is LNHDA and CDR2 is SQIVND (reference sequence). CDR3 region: CASSNRADYQPQHF. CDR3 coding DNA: TGTGCCAGTAGTAACAGGGCAGATTATCAGCCCCAGCATTTT.

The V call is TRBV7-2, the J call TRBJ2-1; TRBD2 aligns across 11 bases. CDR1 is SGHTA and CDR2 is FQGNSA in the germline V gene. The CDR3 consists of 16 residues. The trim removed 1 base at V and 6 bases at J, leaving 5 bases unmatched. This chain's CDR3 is CASSLVLAGGGNEQFF. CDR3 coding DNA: TGTGCCAGCAGCTTAGTCCTAGCGGGGGGCGGCAATGAGCAGTTCTTC.

The CDR3 DNA reads TGCGCCAGCAGTGAGGGAGGGAAGAAATGGAATACGCAGTATTTT. It specifies CASSEGGKKWNTQYF. This chain connects TRBV10-2 to TRBJ2-3; maybe TRBD2 (6 bases). This CDR3 contains 15 residues. With 2 bases removed from V and 7 bases from J, the gap between germline ends came to 16 bases. Germline V gene data show CDR1 as WSHSY and CDR2 as SAAADI.

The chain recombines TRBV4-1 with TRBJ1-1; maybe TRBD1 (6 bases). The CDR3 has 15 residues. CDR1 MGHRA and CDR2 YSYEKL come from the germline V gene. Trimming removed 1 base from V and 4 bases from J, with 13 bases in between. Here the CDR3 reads CASSQATGFGTEAFF. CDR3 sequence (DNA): TGCGCCAGCAGCCAAGCTACAGGGTTCGGCACTGAAGCTTTCTTT.